This record concerns one TCR beta chain sequence. Its antigen is undetermined. The V and J ends lost 1 base and 3 bases, in that order; junction bases with no gene match: 4. Germline values: CDR1 LGHNA, CDR2 YSLEER. The CDR3 has 15 amino acids. The sample comes from a study of Tregs in tolerant kidney transplant recipients. Notes on the study in general: The small number of patients limits these findings pending further validation. Donor-specific Treg expansion exceeded global Treg expansion in tolerant patients, suggesting antigen drive.

Thawed PBMCs were FACS-sorted into unstimulated CD4+CD25+CD127- regulatory T cells, CD4+CD25- non-regulatory cells, CD4 and CD8 cells. Method: immunoSEQ multiplex PCR; TCRdb's copy keeps in-frame clones and lacks some. The table lists some 70,000 clones, roughly 92% of them singletons, with approximately 11% in the top ten. The V gene is TRBV4-3, the J gene TRBJ2-7; the match to TRBD1 covers 9 bases. The material sequenced was CD8+ T cells from blood, taken before the transplant. The TCR comes from a human donor who received a combined kidney and bone marrow transplant. CDR3 in DNA: TGCGCCAGCAGCCAAGGTGGGACAGGGATCTACGAGCAGTACTTC. Translation: CASSQGGTGIYEQYF.